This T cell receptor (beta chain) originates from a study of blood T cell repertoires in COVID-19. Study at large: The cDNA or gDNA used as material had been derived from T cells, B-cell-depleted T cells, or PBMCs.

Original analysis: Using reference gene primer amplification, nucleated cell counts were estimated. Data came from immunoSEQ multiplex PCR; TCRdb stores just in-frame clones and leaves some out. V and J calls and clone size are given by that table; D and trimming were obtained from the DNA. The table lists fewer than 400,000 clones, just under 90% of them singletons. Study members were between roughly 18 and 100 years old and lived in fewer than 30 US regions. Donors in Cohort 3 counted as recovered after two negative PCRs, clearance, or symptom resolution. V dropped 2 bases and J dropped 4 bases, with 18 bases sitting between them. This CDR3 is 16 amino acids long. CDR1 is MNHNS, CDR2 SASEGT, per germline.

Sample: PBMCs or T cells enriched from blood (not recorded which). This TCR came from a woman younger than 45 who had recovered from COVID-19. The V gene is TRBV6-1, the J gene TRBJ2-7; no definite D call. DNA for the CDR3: TGTGCCAGCAGTGAAACCTCCGCGATCCGCTATTACGAGCAGTACTTC. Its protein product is CASSETSAIRYYEQYF.